The 9 T cell receptor beta chains given below trace back to one sample, sequenced in a study of T cell repertoires in cytomegalovirus infection. Antigens of these TCRs are unknown. TCRdb reanalysed the reads using MiXCR and keeps one entry per CDR3 protein. This sample carries about 350,000 distinct CDR3 sequences, roughly 34% of them seen once, and the ten largest clones take less than 15%. The specimen comprised cultured PBMCs, sampled from culture after CMV antigen stimulation. These receptors were taken from a human donor in good health (CMV status not recorded). Some clones in this sample may be carry-over from other donors' samples.

The V gene is TRBV7-9, the J gene TRBJ2-1; D is tentatively TRBD1 or TRBD2 (5 bases each). Trimming shortened V by 5 bases and J by 10 bases, and 15 bases separated the two germline ends. CDR1 SEHNR and CDR2 FQNEAQ come from the germline V gene (reference sequence). The CDR3 contains 13 residues. CDR3 coding DNA: TGTGCCAGCAGCCCAGAGGGGCTTACCGAGCAGTTCTTC. It encodes CASSPEGLTEQFF. Together with reference TRBV7-9 and TRBJ2-1, the CDR3 gives the full variable domain: DTGVSQNPRHKITKRGQNVTFRCDPISEHNRLYWYRQTLGQGPEFLTYFQNEAQLEKSRLLSDRFSAERPKGSFSTLEIQRTEQGDSAMYLCASSPEGLTEQFFGPGTRLTVL.

This clonotype was seen only a few times. V gene TRBV7-2 combines with J gene TRBJ2-7; 14 positions agree with TRBD2. CDR3 length equals 17 residues. Per germline, CDR1 SGHTA and CDR2 FQGNSA. J lost 7 bases, V lost 6 bases, and 14 bases had no gene match. The CDR3 DNA is TGTGCCAGCAGGTCGACTAGCGGGAGGGGTCTAAGGTGGGAGCAGTACTTC. Protein product: CASRSTSGRGLRWEQYF. Combining the CDR3 with reference TRBV7-2 and TRBJ2-7 gives the whole variable domain GAGVSQSPSNKVTEKGKDVELRCDPISGHTALYWYRQSLGQGLEFLIYFQGNSAPDKSGLPSDRFSAERTGGSVSTLTIQRTQQEDSAVYLCASRSTSGRGLRWEQYFGPGTRLTVT.

This clonotype was found a few times. The V gene is TRBV7-8, the J gene TRBJ2-7, with 9 nucleotides matching TRBD1. Trimming took 4 bases from V and 4 from J; bases not matched to a gene: 11. Germline CDR1 SGHVS, CDR2 FQNEAQ. The CDR3 runs 16 residues. The CDR3: CASSWKPGQGPYEQYF. The DNA of the CDR3 is TGTGCCAGCAGCTGGAAACCGGGACAGGGTCCATACGAGCAGTACTTC.

This chain connects TRBV2 to TRBJ2-6, with D perhaps matching TRBD1 (5 bases). CDR3 length equals 14 residues. V was trimmed by 3 bases and J by 2 bases, leaving 5 bases between them. The germline gives CDR1 SNHLY, CDR2 FYNNEI. This CDR3 is CASSETAGANVLTF. The CDR3 coding sequence is TGTGCCAGCAGTGAGACAGCTGGGGCCAACGTCCTGACTTTC.

The J gene is TRBJ1-2, the V gene TRBV7-6; TRBD1 might be the D (5 bases). Trimming took 3 bases from V and 0 from J, leaving 17 bases between them. The germline gives CDR1 SGHVS, CDR2 FNYEAQ. CDR3 length: 17 residues. CDR3 sequence (DNA): TGTGCCAGCAGCTTTTATCAGGGTATAGGAGCTAACTATGGCTACACCTTC. As protein: CASSFYQGIGANYGYTF.

This chain links TRBV4-3 with TRBJ2-7; D gene unclear. The germline gives CDR1 LGHNA, CDR2 YSLEER. Trimming stripped 1 base from V and 3 bases from J, with 7 bases between. This CDR3 region has 13 residues. The CDR3 sequence is CASSQGQDYEQYF. The CDR3 bases are TGCGCCAGCAGCCAAGGTCAGGACTACGAGCAGTACTTC.

This clonotype was seen a few times. The gene calls are TRBV7-9 and TRBJ2-1, with D possibly being TRBD1 (5 bases). Germline CDR1 is SEHNR and CDR2 is FQNEAQ (reference sequence). This CDR3 has 12 residues. Trimming took off 4 bases at V and 8 bases at J, with 9 bases between the two ends. The CDR3 protein is CASSSRVYEQFF. The CDR3, as DNA: TGTGCCAGCAGCTCCAGGGTTTATGAGCAGTTCTTC.

This sequence joins TRBV10-1 and TRBJ2-7; a possible D gene is TRBD1 (6 bases). CDR3 length equals 16 residues. CDR1 and CDR2 from the germline V gene are WNHNN and SYGVQD (reference sequence). Trimming removed 0 bases at V and 0 bases at J, with 12 bases between. CDR3 sequence reads: CASSESTGLSSYEQYV. The DNA for the CDR3 is TGCGCCAGCAGTGAGTCGACAGGCCTCAGCTCCTACGAGCAGTACGTC.

Only one count was recorded for this clonotype. The CDR3 sequence is CSVDLRDASSSYEQYF. CDR3 bases: TGCAGCGTTGATCTCCGGGACGCATCGAGCTCCTACGAGCAGTACTTC. The genes are TRBV29-1 and TRBJ2-7, with D tentatively TRBD1 or TRBD2 (5 bases each). The germline V and J ends were trimmed by 3 bases and 0 bases, with 18 bases remaining between them. The CDR3 covers 16 residues. The germline V gene encodes CDR1 SQVTM and CDR2 ANQGSEA.